This T cell receptor (beta chain) was sequenced for a study of identifying expanded T cells in peripheral blood. Healthy donors had no documented immune events, such as infections, while sampled. The length of the CDR3 is 17 residues. V was pared by 5 bases and J by 0 bases, with 10 bases of the junction left unmatched. Germline lookup yields CDR1 SGHTA and CDR2 FQGNSA. This table comes from immunoSEQ multiplex PCR, and its TCRdb copy is limited to in-frame clones, with some not included. The data show 75,000 to 100,000 clones, with around 89% seen just once and approximately 2.8% held by the top ten.

The V gene is TRBV7-2, the J gene TRBJ1-3; 7 bases line up with TRBD1. Input material: blood. The clonotype originates from a person between 18 and 75 years old in good health. The DNA of the CDR3 is TGTGCCAGCAGCACCAGAGTAGGGGACAGCTCTGGAAACACCATATATTTT. Protein sequence: CASSTRVGDSSGNTIYF.